This record concerns one T cell receptor (beta chain) sequence. The table came from immunoSEQ multiplex PCR; TCRdb's copy has only in-frame clones and leaves some out. The sample has roughly 92,000 clones; approximately 91% are singletons. The data stem from a study of control samples from healthy donors and cancer patients. The CDR3 covers 14 residues. The TCR sequence derives from a woman aged 60 to 75 in good health. The sequencing input was blood. V usage is TRBV21-1 and J usage is TRBJ1-4; TRBD1 reflects the table's D call only, with no check against the DNA. TRBV21-1 is tagged as a pseudogene. The CDR3 bases are TGTGCCAGCAGCAAAGAACCCCAGGGGGAAAAACTGTTTTTT. Translating gives CASSKEPQGEKLFF.